Given below is one TCR beta chain in context. This record belongs to a study of early T cells in non-severe SARS-CoV-2 infection. TCRdb reprocessed the 5' RACE reads with MiXCR, giving one entry per CDR3 protein. This table holds over 55,000 distinct CDR3 sequences, almost 9.5% found once. V shed 2 bases, J shed 6 bases, and the junction held 13 bases outside the gene matches. CDR1 and CDR2 from the germline V gene are SGHAT and FQDESV (reference sequence). The CDR3 totals 17 residues. Sequencing was performed on whole blood. The genes are TRBV11-1 and TRBJ2-3, with 8 bases identical to TRBD2. The sequence was obtained from an adult who was a healthcare worker with PCR-confirmed SARS-CoV-2 infection or an uninfected control (not recorded which). In DNA form, the CDR3 reads TGTGCCAGCAGCTTATCCCCCGGGAGGGGGTTTGGGGATACGCAGTATTTT. This translates into CASSLSPGRGFGDTQYF.